The 24 T cell receptor beta chains below all came from one sample that was sequenced in a study of blood T cells in healthy people across ages. Combining a sample-barcoded 5' primer with a J-beta primer mix, a second PCR ran for about 6 to 12 cycles. TCRdb ran MiXCR on the 5' RACE reads and lists one entry per CDR3 protein. The profile shows 600,000 to 1,000,000 distinct CDR3 sequences, 58% of them singletons. Sequencing was performed on blood. All receptors derive from a man aged 25-45 years in good health.

The CDR3 loop reads CSAKSSLGYNEQFF. The CDR3 DNA is TGCAGTGCTAAATCGTCCCTAGGCTACAATGAGCAGTTCTTC. J is TRBJ2-1 and V is TRBV20-1, with D unresolved. The CDR3 covers 14 residues. Trimming removed 4 bases from V and 3 bases from J, with 13 bases in between. The V gene's germline CDR1 is DFQATT and CDR2 SNEGSKA (reference sequence).

Here the CDR3 DNA reads TGTGCCAGCGCTCATATAGCGGGAGGGCCTGGGACCCAGTACTTC. Translation gives CASAHIAGGPGTQYF. The chain employs TRBV7-2 and TRBJ2-5; TRBD2 matches 11 bases. V dropped 8 bases and J dropped 7; count of bases not matched to a gene: 12. The germline V gene encodes CDR1 SGHTA and CDR2 FQGNSA. The CDR3 sequence is 15 residues long.

This clonotype was picked up many times. The J gene is TRBJ2-5, the V gene TRBV29-1; tentatively, D is TRBD2 (5 bases). V was pared by 4 bases and J by 2 bases, with 8 bases between. The CDR3 is made up of 12 amino acids. Germline V CDR1 and CDR2: SQVTM, ANQGSEA. CDR3 sequence (DNA): TGCAGCGTTGTCCGGGAACAAGAGACCCAGTACTTC. Translating gives CSVVREQETQYF.

The V gene is TRBV6-2 or TRBV6-3, the J gene TRBJ2-3; D is uncertain. The germline V and J ends were trimmed by 5 bases and 5 bases, with 8 bases remaining between them. CDR1 is MNHEY and CDR2 is SVGEGT in the germline V gene. This CDR3 contains 12 residues. The CDR3 spells CASSNLRDTQYF. For the CDR3, the DNA is TGTGCCAGCAGTAATTTACGAGATACGCAGTATTTT.

The rearrangement uses TRBV6-2 or TRBV6-3 and TRBJ2-4; no reliable D call. The J call may not be correct, given that the DNA end is closer to TRBJ2-7. The CDR3 has 11 residues. The V gene's germline CDR1 is MNHEY and CDR2 SVGEGT. The CDR3 DNA follows: TGTGCCAGCCGTACTGGCTACGAGCAGTACTTC. This sequence encodes CASRTGYEQYF.

This chain joins TRBV7-3 and TRBJ2-4; perhaps TRBD2 as D (6 bases). The DNA end favors TRBJ2-7, so the J call may be wrong. The CDR3 runs to 13 residues. Germline-derived CDR1 and CDR2 are SGHTA and FQGTGA. DNA of the CDR3: TGTGCCAGCAGCTTACAACGGGAGTACGAGCAGTACTTC. Its translation: CASSLQREYEQYF.

The chain couples TRBV2 to TRBJ2-1; D may match TRBD1 or TRBD2 (6 bases each). CDR1 is SNHLY and CDR2 is FYNNEI in the germline V gene. V was trimmed by 4 bases and J by 6 bases, leaving 16 bases between them. The CDR3 sequence is 15 residues long. Written as DNA, the CDR3 is TGTGCCAGCAGTGGTGAGGGGGGCTCAGGCAATGAGCAGTTCTTC. It encodes CASSGEGGSGNEQFF.

This clonotype showed up just once. This chain uses TRBV7-2 with TRBJ1-2, with D uncertain. Per germline, CDR1 SGHTA and CDR2 FQGNSA. V lost 0 bases and J 4 bases, leaving 9 bases between the germline ends. This CDR3 region has 14 residues. CDR3: CASSLALGFYGYTF. CDR3 DNA: TGTGCCAGCAGCTTAGCGCTGGGTTTCTATGGCTACACCTTC.

V and J are TRBV29-1 and TRBJ2-5, with TRBD1 matching 7 bases. The CDR3 runs to 10 residues. Trimming took 4 bases from V and 13 from J; bases not matched to a gene: 6. CDR1 and CDR2 (germline): SQVTM, ANQGSEA. The CDR3 spells CSVGRGQRYF. In DNA form, the CDR3 reads TGCAGCGTTGGAAGGGGGCAGAGGTACTTC. The full variable domain, in which reference TRBV29-1 and TRBJ2-5 provide the parts outside the CDR3, is SAVISQKPSRDICQRGTSLTIQCQVDSQVTMMFWYRQQPGQSLTLIATANQGSEATYESGFVIDKFPISRPNLTFSTLTVSNMSPEDSSIYLCSVGRGQRYFGPGTRLLVL.

The rearrangement links TRBV12-5 to TRBJ2-3; 10 nucleotides line up with TRBD2. This CDR3 has 15 amino acids. The V segment lost 5 bases and the J segment 5 bases; nucleotides outside the gene matches: 7. The germline V gene has CDR1 LGHNT and CDR2 FRNRAP. The CDR3 region has the DNA TGTGCTAGTGGTGGACGTAGCGGGGGGCGAGATACGCAGTATTTT. Its protein is CASGGRSGGRDTQYF.

A note on this clonotype: At one end, the junction sequence differs from germline, possibly due to a read error. CDR3 in DNA: TGCGCCAGCAGCCCAGGACAGTCGGGGGGCAATGAACAGTTCTTC. It translates to CASSPGQSGGNEQFF. The chain couples TRBV5-1 to TRBJ2-1; TRBD2 might be the D (7 bases). The CDR3 totals 15 residues. Germline V gene lookup returns CDR1 SGHRS and CDR2 YFSETQ.

This chain uses TRBV20-1 with TRBJ2-1; D is ambiguous. The CDR3 covers 14 residues. Germline loops: CDR1 DFQATT, CDR2 SNEGSKA (reference sequence). Trimming stripped 3 bases from V and 12 bases from J, with 21 bases between. The chain's CDR3 is CSARDPRSPLGQFF. DNA of the CDR3: TGCAGTGCTAGGGACCCGAGGAGCCCACTCGGGCAGTTCTTC.

The chain couples TRBV4-1 to TRBJ2-3; no reliable D call. V was trimmed by 0 bases and J by 4 bases, leaving 5 bases between them. This CDR3 spans 13 amino acids. The germline V gene has CDR1 MGHRA and CDR2 YSYEKL. This chain's CDR3 is CASSQETADTQYF. CDR3 DNA: TGCGCCAGCAGCCAAGAGACCGCAGATACGCAGTATTTT.

This chain links TRBV7-6 with TRBJ1-1; weak D call: TRBD1 (6 bases). Germline loops: CDR1 SGHVS, CDR2 FNYEAQ. There are 14 residues in the CDR3. V lost 7 bases, J lost 3 bases, and 15 bases lay in between. The CDR3 DNA reads TGTGCCAGCAAAAGGGCGGGGGCAGACACTGAAGCTTTCTTT. Translation: CASKRAGADTEAFF.

The V gene is TRBV20-1, the J gene TRBJ1-2; D unclear. The CDR3 loop spans 11 amino acids. Per germline, CDR1 DFQATT and CDR2 SNEGSKA (reference sequence). V was pared by 2 bases and J by 11 bases, with 12 bases between. The CDR3 DNA sequence: TGCAGTGCTAGAACCGGGGTCCTTTACACCTTC. This translates into CSARTGVLYTF.

This clonotype came up once. The CDR3 region is CASSASGTGVREQYF. DNA for the CDR3: TGTGCCAGCAGCGCTTCCGGGACAGGGGTGAGAGAGCAGTACTTC. The J gene is TRBJ2-5, the V gene TRBV7-6, with 10 bases fitting TRBD1. CDR1 is SGHVS and CDR2 is FNYEAQ in the germline V gene. The ends lost 5 bases at V and 11 bases at J; junction bases unmatched: 14. The CDR3 has 15 residues.

This clonotype showed up just a few times. The chain couples TRBV2 to TRBJ2-1; D gene uncertain. V dropped 1 base and J dropped 6 bases, with 4 bases sitting between them. From germline, CDR1 is SNHLY and CDR2 FYNNEI. CDR3 length equals 12 residues. Written as DNA, the CDR3 is TGTGCCAGCAGTGAAGACCTCAATGAGCAGTTCTTC. It specifies CASSEDLNEQFF.

The CDR3 is CASSSSWGIYNEQFF. For the CDR3, the DNA is TGTGCCAGCAGCTCTAGCTGGGGAATATACAATGAGCAGTTCTTC. The J gene is TRBJ2-1, the V gene TRBV7-3; weak D call: TRBD2 (5 bases). Trimming removed 4 bases from V and 4 bases from J, with 14 bases in between. The V gene's germline CDR1 is SGHTA and CDR2 FQGTGA. The CDR3 loop spans 15 amino acids.

The V call is TRBV7-2, the J call TRBJ2-3; 11 bases align to TRBD1. CDR1 and CDR2 (germline): SGHTA, FQGNSA. Germline trimming cut 3 bases from V and 2 bases from J; bases unmatched to any gene: 16. This CDR3 spans 20 amino acids. In nucleotides, the CDR3 is TGTGCCAGCAGCTTGAAGCCTGGGACAGGGGGGTCCCCCCACACAGATACGCAGTATTTT. It specifies CASSLKPGTGGSPHTDTQYF.

The V call is TRBV5-1, the J call TRBJ2-1; D perhaps matches TRBD2 (5 bases). With 1 base removed from V and 11 bases from J, the gap between germline ends came to 13 bases. The CDR3 runs to 13 residues. Germline-derived CDR1 and CDR2 are SGHRS and YFSETQ. DNA for the CDR3: TGCGCCAGCAGCTTGACCGGGGATTGGCAGCAGTTCTTC. Translated, it gives CASSLTGDWQQFF.

This chain joins TRBV27 and TRBJ2-5, with D hard to call. The V gene lost 3 bases and the J gene lost 2 bases, with 13 bases spanning the gap. The V gene's germline CDR1 is MNHEY and CDR2 SMNVEV (reference sequence). The CDR3 spans 15 residues. The chain's CDR3 is CASSLRGVGQETQYF. CDR3 bases: TGTGCCAGCAGTTTGCGTGGGGTAGGGCAAGAGACCCAGTACTTC.

CDR3: CATSGTGTHGYTF. The CDR3 bases are TGTGCCACCAGCGGGACAGGGACCCATGGCTACACCTTC. The chain recombines TRBV15 with TRBJ1-2, with TRBD1 matching over 9 bases. The CDR3 spans 13 residues. Germline CDR1 reads LNHNV; CDR2 reads YYDKDF (reference sequence). J was trimmed by 6 bases and V by 5 bases; bases with no gene match: 4.

The chain uses TRBV6-6 and TRBJ2-7, with no clear D. V gave up 2 bases and J gave up 6 bases, with 11 bases separating them. The CDR3 covers 13 residues. Germline V gene lookup returns CDR1 MNHNY and CDR2 SVGAGI (reference sequence). The CDR3 DNA reads TGTGCCAGCAGTTACGTCGCGGATCGCGAGCAGTACTTC. This translates into CASSYVADREQYF.

V and J are TRBV7-9 and TRBJ1-2; a weak D match, TRBD1 (5 bases). CDR1 and CDR2 (germline): SEHNR, FQNEAQ (reference sequence). The V and J ends lost 4 bases and 3 bases respectively, with 12 bases between them. The length of the CDR3 is 14 residues. CDR3 coding DNA: TGTGCCAGCAGCTCAGGAGACAGTTACTATGGCTACACCTTC. This encodes CASSSGDSYYGYTF.